A selection of T cell receptor beta chains follows, all from one sample in a study of T cell changes during pregnancy in multiple sclerosis. The assay was immunoSEQ multiplex PCR, and TCRdb's table has in-frame clones only and misses some. The sample holds tens of thousands of clones, about 89% seen once. Sequences were derived from CD4+ T cells from peripheral blood mononuclear cells, sampled in the first trimester of pregnancy. The source of these receptors is a female donor with multiple sclerosis, enrolled in a pregnancy study. Each CDR3 is given with its conserved first and last residue. D genes are given only for firm matches. The size field is filled for only some rows; it gives once, few, many or a size class.

clone_size	j_call	d_call	v_call	cdr3_nt	cdr3_aa
.	TRBJ1-5	.	TRBV4-1	TGCGCCAGCAGCCGCACGACAGGATTTAGCAATCAGCCCCAGCATTTT	CASSRTTGFSNQPQHF
few	TRBJ2-1	TRBD1	TRBV5-6	TGTGCCAGCAGCTGGACAGGGCGAACTGAGCAGTTCTTC	CASSWTGRTEQFF
.	TRBJ2-7	TRBD2	TRBV5-4	TGTGCCAGCAGCTTGTCTAGCGGGAGCTACGAGCAGTACTTC	CASSLSSGSYEQYF
.	TRBJ1-2	TRBD1	TRBV7-2	TGTGCCAGCAGCCCCCCGGGACAGGGGAGAGATGGCTACACCTTC	CASSPPGQGRDGYTF
.	TRBJ1-1	TRBD1	TRBV30	TGTGCCTGGGACCCGTGGGACAGGGGGCTGGCTTTCTTT	CAWDPWDRGLAFF
few	TRBJ1-5	TRBD1	TRBV6-5	TGTGCCAGCAGTTCGGACAGGTCCAATCAGCCCCAGCATTTT	CASSSDRSNQPQHF
.	TRBJ2-7	TRBD1	TRBV5-4	TGTGCCAGCAGCTCCGGGACAGGGCCCTACGAGCAGTACTTC	CASSSGTGPYEQYF
.	TRBJ2-1	TRBD1	TRBV7-9	TGTGCCAGCAGCCGACACTTGGGACAGGGCAATGAGCAGTTCTTC	CASSRHLGQGNEQFF
.	TRBJ1-2	TRBD1	TRBV7-2	TGTGCCAGCAGCGCCAACTCGGGACAGGTCTATGGCTACACCTTC	CASSANSGQVYGYTF
.	TRBJ2-7	TRBD1	TRBV25-1	TGTGCCAGCAGTGAAGGACAGGGGAGGCTCTACGAGCAGTACTTC	CASSEGQGRLYEQYF
.	TRBJ1-3	TRBD1	TRBV18	TGTGCCAGCTCACCAGGGGACAGCGGAGGCTCTGGAAACACCATATATTTT	CASSPGDSGGSGNTIYF
.	TRBJ2-1	TRBD2	TRBV23-1	TGCGCCAGCAGTCCACGGGAGGGTCGTCCCTACAATGAGCAGTTCTTC	CASSPREGRPYNEQFF
.	TRBJ2-5	.	TRBV7-7	TGTGCCAGCAGCTTAGGGGGCCTTAAGGGGGAGACCCAGTACTTC	CASSLGGLKGETQYF
.	TRBJ1-5	TRBD1	TRBV18	TGTGCCAGCTCACCGGGACAGTTGGTCAATCAGCCCCAGCATTTT	CASSPGQLVNQPQHF
.	TRBJ1-1	TRBD1	TRBV28	TGTGCCAGCAGTTACAGGGGTTTTGAAGCTTTCTTT	CASSYRGFEAFF
.	TRBJ1-1	.	TRBV6-7	TGTGCCAGCCACCACAGGGACACTGAAGCTTTCTTT	CASHHRDTEAFF
.	TRBJ2-5	.	TRBV5-4	TGTGCCAGCAGCTTCGGTCGTCAAGAGACCCAGTACTTC	CASSFGRQETQYF
.	TRBJ1-3	.	TRBV30	TGTGCCTGGAGTGTGATGGGGGCGCCTGGAAACACCATATATTTT	CAWSVMGAPGNTIYF
.	TRBJ1-2	TRBD1	TRBV7-2	TGTGCCAGCAGCTTAGCTGGCGGGACAGGGGGCTACACCTTC	CASSLAGGTGGYTF
.	TRBJ1-1	TRBD1	TRBV5-1	TGCGCCAGCAGCTTGACGGACGGGCAGGGGGCAACTGAAGCTTTCTTT	CASSLTDGQGATEAFF
.	TRBJ1-3	.	TRBV11-2	TGTGCCAGCAGCTTAGGACACTCTGGAAACACCATATATTTT	CASSLGHSGNTIYF
.	TRBJ2-1	TRBD2	TRBV5-4	TGTGCCAGCAGCTTGGATGCTAGCGGTTACAATGAGCAGTTCTTC	CASSLDASGYNEQFF
.	TRBJ2-7	TRBD1	TRBV6-4	TGTGCCAGCAGCGATTCTAGGGACAGGGCAAATTACGAGCAGTACTTC	CASSDSRDRANYEQYF
once	TRBJ2-2	TRBD1	TRBV19	TGTGCCAGTAGAGTGACAGGGGGAAACACCGGGGAGCTGTTTTTT	CASRVTGGNTGELFF
.	TRBJ1-1	.	TRBV19	TGTGCCAGTAGGACTCATTTGAACACTGAAGCTTTCTTT	CASRTHLNTEAFF
.	TRBJ1-5	.	TRBV18	TGTGCCAGCTTTAAACCTAGCAGCCCTTATAGCAATCAGCCCCAGCATTTT	CASFKPSSPYSNQPQHF
.	TRBJ2-3	TRBD1	TRBV9	TGTGCCAGCAGCTCCTACAGGGGTAGCACAGATACGCAGTATTTT	CASSSYRGSTDTQYF
once	TRBJ1-1	TRBD1	TRBV5-1	TGCGCCAGCAGCTCCTATCTACAGGGGTACGACACTGAAGCTTTCTTT	CASSSYLQGYDTEAFF
.	TRBJ2-7	TRBD1	TRBV5-1	TGCGCCAGCAGCCGCGACAGGGCCCACGAGCAGTACTTC	CASSRDRAHEQYF
.	TRBJ2-7	TRBD2	TRBV5-6	TGTGCCAGCAGCTTGGGGCCCTCGGGGGGTTACGAGCAGTACTTC	CASSLGPSGGYEQYF
once	TRBJ2-3	.	TRBV13	TGTGCCAGCAGCTTACCGGGATCAGATACGCAGTATTTT	CASSLPGSDTQYF
.	TRBJ2-4	.	TRBV18	TGTGCCAGCTCGGGAAAAGGGGGCAAAAACATTCAGTACTTC	CASSGKGGKNIQYF
.	TRBJ2-7	TRBD1	TRBV6-1	TGTGCCAGCAGTGCGGACAGGGCCTCCTACGAGCAGTACTTC	CASSADRASYEQYF
.	TRBJ1-2	.	TRBV30	TGTGCCTGGAGTGCCCCCCAGAGGAAAAGAAGCGGCTACACCTTC	CAWSAPQRKRSGYTF
.	TRBJ2-1	TRBD2	TRBV5-4	TGTGCCAGCAGCTCCGGGAGGAACTCCTACAATGAGCAGTTCTTC	CASSSGRNSYNEQFF
.	TRBJ2-3	TRBD1	TRBV5-4	TGTGCCAGCAGCTTGGGCACAGGGGTGGATACGCAGTATTTT	CASSLGTGVDTQYF
.	TRBJ2-7	TRBD1	TRBV2	TGTGCCAGCAGTGCGGCAGGGGGCGAATACGAGCAGTACTTC	CASSAAGGEYEQYF
.	TRBJ2-7	.	TRBV5-1	TGCGCCAGCAGCTTGAACTACGGTTCCTACGAGCAGTACTTC	CASSLNYGSYEQYF
once	TRBJ2-3	.	TRBV4-3	TGCGCCAGCAGCCGACTTGGACTACCGAGCACAGATACGCAGTATTTT	CASSRLGLPSTDTQYF
.	TRBJ1-1	TRBD1	TRBV7-8	TGTGCCAGCAGCGAACAGGGGGCGCGGAACACTGAAGCTTTCTTT	CASSEQGARNTEAFF
.	TRBJ2-1	TRBD2	TRBV27	TGTGCCAATAAGGCGGGGGGCAATGAGCAGTTCTTC	CANKAGGNEQFF
.	TRBJ2-1	TRBD1	TRBV14	TGTGCCAGCAGCATCCGACAGGGGTCGGGTAATGAGCAGTTCTTC	CASSIRQGSGNEQFF
.	TRBJ1-1	.	TRBV19	TGTGCCAGTAGTATAACTGTGAACACTGAAGCTTTCTTT	CASSITVNTEAFF
.	TRBJ2-7	.	TRBV19	TGTGCCAGTAGTAGGGGGGAACGGCGGGAGCAGTACTTC	CASSRGERREQYF
few	TRBJ1-3	.	TRBV13	TGTGCCAGCAGCCTCAGATTAATCTCTGGAAACACCATATATTTT	CASSLRLISGNTIYF
.	TRBJ2-7	TRBD2	TRBV11-1	TGTGCCAGCAGCTTAGATGGCAGGACTAGCGGCCCCAGCTCCTACGAGCAGTACTTC	CASSLDGRTSGPSSYEQYF
.	TRBJ2-3	.	TRBV5-1	TGCGCCAGCAGCTCCATTGGCGGTAGCACAGATACGCAGTATTTT	CASSSIGGSTDTQYF
.	TRBJ2-7	.	TRBV28	TGTGCCAGCAGCGCCAGAGGGGGGGCAGTCAGGGTGAAGCAGTACTTC	CASSARGGAVRVKQYF
.	TRBJ2-6	.	TRBV19	TGTGCCAGTAGTAACAGGGTAAACGGGGCCAACGTCCTGACTTTC	CASSNRVNGANVLTF
.	TRBJ1-5	.	TRBV19	TGTGCCAGTAGTATTGGAACGGGGGTTCGCCAGCCCCAGCATTTT	CASSIGTGVRQPQHF
.	TRBJ1-3	.	TRBV21-1	TGTGCCAGCAGCAAATCGGTGGACAGGCTAACACTCACCTCTGGAAACACCATATATTTT	CASSKSVDRLTLTSGNTIYF
.	TRBJ1-1	.	TRBV6-5	TGTGCCAGCAGTTACCGTGGTCTGGTGAGCACTGAAGCTTTCTTT	CASSYRGLVSTEAFF
.	TRBJ1-1	TRBD1	TRBV4-1	TGCGCCAGCAGCCAAGGGTATCCCTTGACAGGGGGAGAAGCTTTCTTT	CASSQGYPLTGGEAFF
.	TRBJ2-3	.	TRBV9	TGTGCCAGCAGCGTAGCCATAGCCACCGGGACAGGGCTAGCGGGAGCGACAGATACGCAGTATTTT	CASSVAIATGTGLAGATDTQYF
.	TRBJ2-7	.	TRBV11-2	TGTGCCAGCAGCTTAGAGTCTAGCGACTGGCACGAGCAGTACTTC	CASSLESSDWHEQYF